A single sample gave rise to the 9 T cell receptor beta chains below, sequenced in a study of CD8 T cells in Susac syndrome. 0.5 to 1 ug RNA was reverse transcribed with random hexamers. TCRdb re-derived calls from the immunoSEQ multiplex PCR reads in MiXCR, one entry per CDR3 protein. The profile shows some 170,000 distinct CDR3 sequences, around 93% of them singletons. Specimen: CD4+ T cells from PBMCs. The receptors here all came from a human donor in good health.

The CDR3, as DNA: TGTGCCACCAGTGACGTAGGGGGCACGGCAGATACGCAGTATTTT. Translating gives CATSDVGGTADTQYF. This chain connects TRBV24-1 to TRBJ2-3; 7 bases fit TRBD1. Germline CDR1 and CDR2: KGHDR and SFDVKD. CDR3 length equals 15 residues. The V gene end was trimmed by 4 bases and the J gene end by 4 bases; junction bases not matched to a gene: 7.

The chain uses TRBV4-1 and TRBJ2-1; 10 bases match TRBD2. The CDR3 has 17 amino acids. Germline loops: CDR1 MGHRA, CDR2 YSYEKL. Trimming removed 0 bases from V and 1 base from J; junction bases left unmatched: 3. DNA for the CDR3: TGCGCCAGCAGCCAAGATCAGCGGGGGGGATCCTACAATGAGCAGTTCTTC. It specifies CASSQDQRGGSYNEQFF.

For the CDR3, the DNA is TGTGCCAGCAGCGGGGGACAGGGAGAAGAGACCCAGTACTTC. This gives the protein CASSGGQGEETQYF. The J gene is TRBJ2-5, the V gene TRBV9; TRBD1 aligns across 9 bases. The CDR3 runs to 14 residues. CDR1 and CDR2 from the germline V gene are SGDLS and YYNGEE. The J segment lost 3 bases and the V segment lost 3 bases, leaving 3 bases of the junction unmatched.

The chain uses TRBV20-1 and TRBJ2-5; 10 nucleotides agree with TRBD2. The CDR3 is 14 amino acids. In germline, CDR1 is DFQATT, CDR2 SNEGSKA (reference sequence). Losses at the gene ends were 4 bases for V and 5 bases for J; bases not matched to a gene: 7. This chain's CDR3 is CSAKSGGAGETQYF. The CDR3 DNA reads as TGCAGTGCTAAAAGCGGGGGGGCTGGGGAGACCCAGTACTTC.

This chain links TRBV5-1 with TRBJ2-5; 7 bases map to TRBD2. J lost 10 bases, V lost 2 bases, and 5 bases had no gene match. CDR1 is SGHRS and CDR2 is YFSETQ in the germline V gene. This CDR3 has 12 amino acids. This CDR3 is CASSFGEGHQYF. The CDR3 nucleotides read TGCGCCAGCAGCTTTGGGGAGGGTCACCAGTACTTC.

This chain links TRBV24-1 with TRBJ2-1, with 8 positions matching TRBD1. The length of the CDR3 is 14 residues. Trimming removed 4 bases from V and 8 bases from J; junction bases left unmatched: 6. CDR1 and CDR2 (germline): KGHDR, SFDVKD. The CDR3 sequence: CATSEAGGLDEQFF. In DNA form, the CDR3 reads TGTGCCACCAGTGAGGCAGGGGGCTTGGATGAGCAGTTCTTC.

The V call is TRBV29-1, the J call TRBJ2-2; unclear D gene. The CDR3 runs to 12 residues. The germline gives CDR1 SQVTM, CDR2 ANQGSEA. The germline V and J ends were trimmed by 4 bases and 4 bases, with 7 bases remaining between them. This chain's CDR3 is CSVVRSTGELFF. In DNA form, the CDR3 reads TGCAGCGTTGTACGCTCCACCGGGGAGCTGTTTTTT.

The genes are TRBV11-2 and TRBJ2-7, with 7 nucleotides matching TRBD1. With V trimmed by 3 bases and J by 1 base, 12 bases remained unmatched. This CDR3 comprises 17 residues. Germline V gives CDR1 SGHAT, CDR2 FQNNGV. This chain's CDR3 is CASSLNSQPGQSYEQYF. Written as DNA, the CDR3 is TGTGCCAGCAGCTTGAATTCCCAACCGGGACAGTCCTACGAGCAGTACTTC.

The chain recombines TRBV7-2 with TRBJ2-3; no firm D call. The CDR3 contains 14 residues. Germline V lookup: CDR1 SGHTA, CDR2 FQGNSA. V was clipped by 1 base and J by 0 bases, with 5 bases between them. The CDR3 bases are TGTGCCAGCAGCTTAGTACATAGCACAGATACGCAGTATTTT. It codes for CASSLVHSTDTQYF.